The 25 T cell receptor beta chains reported below all come from one sample, sequenced in a study of T cells in women clearing cervical HPV infection. Some clones are missing from TCRdb's copy, which holds only in-frame ones; the method was immunoSEQ multiplex PCR. This listing includes tens of thousands of clones. Sequenced material: blood buffy coat. These receptor sequences come from a woman between 18 and 70 years old with a cervical HPV16 infection that either progressed to CIN3+ or cleared (not recorded which).

As concerns this clone: The read stops 3 residues short of the end of the CDR3; the missing end is completed from the germline J gene. The rearrangement links TRBV7-9 to TRBJ2-7; the D gene is possibly TRBD2 (6 bases). The CDR3 is 14 amino acids. The germline V and J ends were trimmed by 5 bases and 5 bases, with 16 bases remaining between them. Germline-derived CDR1 and CDR2 are SEHNR and FQNEAQ (reference sequence). CDR3: CASSNLKGGDEQYF. Partial CDR3 DNA: TGTGCCAGCAGCAACCTTAAGGGCGGGGACGAG.

For this clone: The junction does not match germline at one end; this may be a read error. The read terminates 3 residues ahead of where the CDR3 ends, so the germline J gene completes it. The same CDR3 is also encoded by other DNA sequences in this sample. The chain joins TRBV18 to TRBJ1-2, with TRBD1 matching 7 bases. The CDR3 is 16 residues long. The germline CDR1 and CDR2 sequences are KGHSH and LQKENI. The sequenced part of the CDR3 DNA is TGTGCCAGCTCCCCACCGACTTACAGGGGCTACAATGAC. Its translation: CASSPPTYRGYND. The entire CDR3 sequence reads CASSPPTYRGYNDYTF. The whole variable domain, remainder taken from reference TRBV18 and TRBJ1-2, is NAGVMQNPRHLVRRRGQEARLRCSPMKGHSHVYWYRQLPEEGLKFMVYLQKENIIDESGMPKERFSAEFPKEGPSILRIQQVVRGDSAAYFCASSPPTYRGYNDYTFGSGTRLTVV.

As to this clone: The DNA ends 3 residues before the CDR3 does, and the rest of the CDR3 is filled in from the germline J gene. This rearrangement joins TRBV12-3 or TRBV12-4 to TRBJ2-7, with D possibly being TRBD2 (6 bases). The CDR3 loop spans 14 amino acids. V shed 9 bases and J shed 0 bases, with 15 bases lying between them. The chain's CDR3 is CASSLALSSYEQYF. The DNA read from the CDR3 is TGTGCCAGTTCTCTAGCGTTGAGCTCCTACGAG.

For this clone: The observed sequence ends 3 residues before the CDR3 terminus, with the missing tail filled in from the germline J gene. This chain connects TRBV5-1 to TRBJ2-1, with 16 nucleotides matching TRBD2. This CDR3 spans 15 amino acids. V trimming: 3 bases; J trimming: 7 bases; junction bases outside the gene matches: 1. CDR1 and CDR2 (germline): SGHRS, YFSETQ. CDR3 sequence reads: CASSSGLAGGNEQFF. The CDR3 bases that were read are TGCGCCAGCAGCTCGGGACTAGCGGGAGGGAATGAG.

As for this clone: The read comes to an end 3 residues before the CDR3 does, leaving the germline J gene to fill in the end. This rearrangement joins TRBV20-1 to TRBJ2-7; D is unresolved. The V gene lost 5 bases and the J gene lost 3 bases, with 5 bases spanning the gap. Per the germline V gene, CDR1 is DFQATT and CDR2 is SNEGSKA (reference sequence). The CDR3 is made up of 10 amino acids. The covered CDR3 bases are TGCAGTGCTTTAGTCTACGAG. Translated, it gives CSALVYE. The entire CDR3 sequence reads CSALVYEQYF.

This CDR3 is CASSELDRTEAFF. The sequenced CDR3 bases are TGTGCCAGCAGTGAATTAGACAGGACTGAA. This rearrangement joins TRBV6-1 to TRBJ1-1; tentative D call: TRBD1 (6 bases). The read falls 3 residues short of the CDR3 end, and the missing part is taken from the germline J gene. The V and J ends lost 2 bases and 5 bases respectively, with 9 bases between them. The CDR3 consists of 13 residues. CDR1 is MNHNS and CDR2 is SASEGT in the germline V gene.

In the case of this clone: The read terminates 3 residues ahead of where the CDR3 ends, so the germline J gene completes it. The gene calls are TRBV7-8 and TRBJ2-7, with TRBD2 matching 10 bases. Germline trimming cut 3 bases from V and 0 bases from J; bases unmatched to any gene: 8. The CDR3 totals 17 residues. Germline lookup yields CDR1 SGHVS and CDR2 FQNEAQ. CDR3 sequence: CASSLGTSAFSSYEQYF. The DNA read from the CDR3 is TGTGCCAGCAGCTTGGGGACTAGCGCGTTTAGCTCCTACGAG.

A note on this clone: Coverage ceases 3 residues before the CDR3 finishes, and the germline J gene fills in the end. The rearrangement links TRBV19 to TRBJ1-1, with 7 bases that match TRBD1. Germline lookup yields CDR1 LNHDA and CDR2 SQIVND (reference sequence). The V and J ends lost 5 bases and 5 bases, in that order; junction bases with no gene match: 8. The CDR3 runs 14 residues. CDR3 DNA, as far as it was read: TGTGCCAGTAGTTCCGACAGGGCAGGGACTGAA. This sequence encodes CASSSDRAGTE. The full CDR3 protein reads CASSSDRAGTEAFF.

A word on this clone: The observed sequence ends 3 residues before the CDR3 terminus, with the missing tail filled in from the germline J gene. The J gene is TRBJ2-1, the V gene TRBV11-2; the D gene is possibly TRBD2 (5 bases). This CDR3 contains 15 residues. The germline V gene has CDR1 SGHAT and CDR2 FQNNGV. V dropped 5 bases and J dropped 3 bases, with 14 bases sitting between them. The sequenced part of the CDR3 DNA is TGTGCCAGCAGCCCCTTCGCGGAGGACTACAATGAG. Protein: CASSPFAEDYNE. The CDR3 reads in full as CASSPFAEDYNEQFF.

Concerning this clone itself: From the germline J gene comes the end of the CDR3, since the read stops 3 residues before it. J is TRBJ1-1 and V is TRBV7-7; D gene unclear. Germline V CDR1 and CDR2: SSHAT, FNYEAQ (reference sequence). The CDR3 runs 13 residues. V was clipped by 1 base and J by 5 bases, with 8 bases between them. CDR3 sequence: CASSLGAGTEAFF. The sequenced CDR3 bases are TGTGCCAGCAGCTTAGGGGCTGGGACTGAA.

The CDR3 sequence is CASSSRDRPRTAFF. The CDR3 bases that were read are TGTGCCAGCAGTTCTCGGGACAGGCCTCGGACG. This chain joins TRBV7-9 and TRBJ1-1; 8 bases align to TRBD1. The CDR3 goes on 3 residues after the read ends, and that part is filled in from the germline J gene. CDR1 and CDR2 (germline): SEHNR, FQNEAQ (reference sequence). This CDR3 is 14 amino acids long.

In regard to this clone: Sequencing ends 3 residues short of the CDR3 end; the germline J gene provides the rest. The chain links TRBV18 to TRBJ2-1, with a weak D call TRBD2 (5 bases). This CDR3 comprises 13 residues. The germline V and J ends were trimmed by 5 bases and 6 bases, with 11 bases remaining between them. Germline values: CDR1 KGHSH, CDR2 LQKENI. The DNA read from the CDR3 is TGTGCCAGCTCAGAAGGACTGATCAATGAG. Its protein product is CASSEGLINE. The full-length CDR3 reads as CASSEGLINEQFF.

With regard to this clone: The CDR3 end lies 3 residues beyond the end of the read and is filled in from the germline J gene. The chain employs TRBV5-1 and TRBJ2-2; 10 bases are shared with TRBD2. The germline gives CDR1 SGHRS, CDR2 YFSETQ. The CDR3 extends over 16 amino acids. The junction had 3 bases not matched to a gene; V was cut back by 1 base and J by 3 bases. CDR3 bases read: TGCGCCAGCAGCTTGATAACTAGCGGGGACACCGGGGAG. This translates into CASSLITSGDTGE. The whole CDR3 protein reads CASSLITSGDTGELFF.

Notes on this clone: The read is 3 residues too short to cover the CDR3 end, so that end is filled in from the germline J gene. This rearrangement joins TRBV20-1 to TRBJ2-7; tentatively, D is TRBD1 (6 bases). V was trimmed by 6 bases and J by 0 bases, leaving 12 bases between them. Germline CDR1 and CDR2: DFQATT and SNEGSKA (reference sequence). The CDR3 spans 13 residues. The CDR3 bases that were read are TGCAGTGCAGGGACAACTAACTCCTACGAG. Encoded protein: CSAGTTNSYE. The complete CDR3 sequence is CSAGTTNSYEQYF.

The CDR3 spells CASSFGGDYGYTF. The part of the CDR3 DNA that was read is TGTGCCAGCTCATTCGGGGGAGATTATGGC. The chain uses TRBV18 and TRBJ1-2, with a weak D call TRBD1 (5 bases). The read terminates 3 residues ahead of where the CDR3 ends, so the germline J gene completes it. This CDR3 spans 13 amino acids. The ends were cut back, 5 bases at V and 5 bases at J, with 12 bases in the middle. Germline-derived CDR1 and CDR2 are KGHSH and LQKENI.

Concerning this clone itself: The DNA ends 3 residues before the CDR3 does, and the rest of the CDR3 is filled in from the germline J gene. The chain joins TRBV6-1 to TRBJ1-2; D gene ambiguous. V was clipped by 4 bases and J by 6 bases, with 15 bases between them. Germline loops: CDR1 MNHNS, CDR2 SASEGT. The CDR3 is 14 residues long. The CDR3 bases that were read are TGTGCCAGCAGTGCTACAGCCCTCTGGCATGGC. It specifies CASSATALWHG. The full CDR3 reads CASSATALWHGYTF.

This clone is medium-sized by frequency. The sequenced fragment ends 3 residues before the CDR3 boundary, so the rest is inferred from the germline J gene. This rearrangement joins TRBV4-1 to TRBJ2-3, with 8 bases lining up with TRBD1. V was clipped by 0 bases and J by 6 bases; unmatched bases: 11. CDR1 is MGHRA, CDR2 YSYEKL, per germline. CDR3 size: 17 residues. The CDR3 is CASSQEKTGVSTDTQYF. CDR3 bases read: TGCGCCAGCAGCCAAGAGAAGACAGGGGTTTCTACGGATACG.

Comment on this clone: The read comes to an end 3 residues before the CDR3 does, leaving the germline J gene to fill in the end. The chain couples TRBV13 to TRBJ2-2, with D maybe TRBD2 (6 bases). CDR1 and CDR2 (germline): PRHDT, FYEKMQ (reference sequence). Trimming took 5 bases from V and 8 from J, leaving 12 bases between them. This CDR3 has 13 amino acids. CDR3 loop: CASSRVAAGELFF. CDR3 DNA (partial): TGTGCCAGCAGCAGGGTAGCGGCTGGGGAG.

The CDR3 loop is CASSLVLPGQYYNEQFF. The CDR3 DNA, read in part, is TGTGCCAGCAGCTTAGTCCTCCCGGGACAGTACTACAATGAG. The V gene is TRBV7-8, the J gene TRBJ2-1; 7 nucleotides line up with TRBD1. The sequence runs out 3 residues before the end of the CDR3; the remainder is reconstructed from the germline J gene. Looked up from germline, CDR1 is SGHVS and CDR2 is FQNEAQ. The CDR3 contains 17 residues. After removal of 1 base from V and 3 bases from J, the junction contained 9 bases not matched to a gene.

As concerns this clone: With the read ending 3 residues before the CDR3 end, the germline J gene is used to fill in that end. This chain connects TRBV6-1 to TRBJ1-2, with D uncertain. The CDR3 has 13 amino acids. Germline V gene lookup returns CDR1 MNHNS and CDR2 SASEGT. V was cut by 2 bases and J by 0 bases, with 4 bases left in between. CDR3 loop: CASSEQTNYGYTF. Incomplete CDR3 DNA: TGTGCCAGCAGTGAACAGACTAACTATGGC.

CDR3 DNA (partial): TGCAGTGCCTGGACTCACCCCACAGATACG. Translating it yields CSAWTHPTDT. The whole CDR3 reads CSAWTHPTDTQYF. The chain combines TRBV20-1 with TRBJ2-3, with a possible D match to TRBD2 (5 bases). Read coverage stops 3 residues before the CDR3 terminus; the germline J gene supplies the remainder. In germline, CDR1 is DFQATT, CDR2 SNEGSKA (reference sequence). The germline V and J ends were trimmed by 6 bases and 2 bases, with 12 bases remaining between them. CDR3 length: 13 amino acids.

Note on this clone: The read is 3 residues too short to cover the CDR3 end, so that end is filled in from the germline J gene. The chain uses TRBV6-4 and TRBJ2-2; perhaps TRBD2 as D (6 bases). The CDR3 extends over 14 amino acids. The germline gives CDR1 MRHNA, CDR2 SNTAGT. The CDR3 loop reads CASSHDIGGSPLFF. CDR3 bases read: TGTGCCAGCAGCCATGACATTGGGGGGTCACCG.

Concerning this clone itself: The read is 3 residues too short to cover the CDR3 end, so that end is filled in from the germline J gene. The V call is TRBV10-1, the J call TRBJ1-2; the D gene is possibly TRBD1 (5 bases). Trimming shortened V by 6 bases and J by 0 bases, and 11 bases separated the two germline ends. Germline lookup yields CDR1 WNHNN and CDR2 SYGVQD (reference sequence). This CDR3 has 14 residues. CDR3 bases read: TGCGCCAGCAGGGGGGGGGAGACTAACTATGGC. Protein sequence: CASRGGETNYG. The whole CDR3 region reads CASRGGETNYGYTF.

In regard to this clone: The read ends 3 residues before the CDR3 terminus; that terminus is restored from the germline J gene. The chain is built from TRBV19 and TRBJ1-4, with 10 nucleotides matching TRBD1. This CDR3 has 15 amino acids. CDR1 LNHDA and CDR2 SQIVND come from the germline V gene (reference sequence). Germline trimming cut 7 bases from V and 8 bases from J; bases unmatched to any gene: 10. This CDR3 reads CASTTSRDRGEKLFF. CDR3 bases read: TGTGCCAGTACCACCTCGCGGGACAGGGGCGAAAAA.

This clone ranks as medium-sized (0.01 to 0.1%) in terms of frequency. Read coverage stops 3 residues before the CDR3 terminus; the germline J gene supplies the remainder. This chain joins TRBV19 and TRBJ2-3; the match to TRBD2 covers 8 bases. CDR3 length equals 16 residues. The germline V gene has CDR1 LNHDA and CDR2 SQIVND (reference sequence). Unmatched junction bases numbered 6, after V lost 4 bases and J lost 0 bases. This CDR3 is CASSKVAGTSTDTQYF. Incomplete CDR3 DNA: TGTGCCAGTAGTAAGGTAGCGGGAACTAGCACAGATACG.